A single sample gave rise to the 4 T cell receptor beta chains below, sequenced in a study of CD8+CD57+ T cells in acquired aplastic anemia. CDR3 and TCR beta VDJ profiling relied on a genomic DNA template. Via MiXCR, TCRdb re-called the reads, giving one row per CDR3 protein. Found here are 98,000 or so distinct CDR3 sequences, around half of them singletons; the top ten hold 30% to 40%. Input material: sorted CD4+, CD8+, or CD8+CD57+ T cells (not recorded which) from PBMCs. These receptors all stem from a human donor in good health, serving as a control.

The J gene is TRBJ1-1, the V gene TRBV25-1; D is unresolved. V lost 1 base and J 2 bases, leaving 5 bases between the germline ends. The length of the CDR3 is 13 residues. Germline values: CDR1 MGHDK, CDR2 SYGVNS. CDR3 nucleotides: TGTGCCAGCAGTGAATTTGCAAACACTGAAGCTTTCTTT. Residues: CASSEFANTEAFF.

The CDR3 sequence: CSVLREVGYNEQFF. The CDR3 DNA reads as TGCAGCGTTCTTAGGGAGGTGGGTTACAATGAGCAGTTCTTC. This rearrangement joins TRBV29-1 to TRBJ2-1, with a weak D call TRBD2 (6 bases). The V gene's germline CDR1 is SQVTM and CDR2 ANQGSEA. The CDR3 has 14 amino acids. V lost 5 bases, J lost 4 bases, and 15 bases lay in between.

CDR3 protein: CSARDSAGDYEQYF. The CDR3 DNA reads TGCAGTGCTAGAGATTCCGCGGGAGACTACGAGCAGTACTTC. The chain joins TRBV20-1 to TRBJ2-7; TRBD2 agrees at 7 bases. Germline-derived CDR1 and CDR2 are DFQATT and SNEGSKA (reference sequence). The CDR3 spans 14 residues. With V trimmed by 0 bases and J by 3 bases, 5 bases remained unmatched.

This clonotype appeared many times. The chain uses TRBV6-5 and TRBJ2-7, with D hard to call. The germline V gene has CDR1 MNHEY and CDR2 SVGAGI. V lost 2 bases and J lost 3, with 5 bases in between. The CDR3 sequence is 12 residues long. The CDR3 DNA is TGTGCCAGCAGTTACCCCGGCTACGAGCAGTACTTC. It is translated as CASSYPGYEQYF.